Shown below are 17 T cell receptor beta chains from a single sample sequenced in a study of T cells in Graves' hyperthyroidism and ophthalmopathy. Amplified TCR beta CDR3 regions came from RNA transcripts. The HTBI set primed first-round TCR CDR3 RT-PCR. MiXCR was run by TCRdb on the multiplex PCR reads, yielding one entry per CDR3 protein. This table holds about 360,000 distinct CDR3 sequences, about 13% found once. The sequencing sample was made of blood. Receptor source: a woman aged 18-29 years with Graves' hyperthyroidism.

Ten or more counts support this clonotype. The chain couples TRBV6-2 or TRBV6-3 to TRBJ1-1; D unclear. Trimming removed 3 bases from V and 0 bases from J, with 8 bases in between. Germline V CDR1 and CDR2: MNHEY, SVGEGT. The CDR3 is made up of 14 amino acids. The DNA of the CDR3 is TGTGCCAGCAGTTATCAACGGATGAACACTGAAGCTTTCTTT. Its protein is CASSYQRMNTEAFF.

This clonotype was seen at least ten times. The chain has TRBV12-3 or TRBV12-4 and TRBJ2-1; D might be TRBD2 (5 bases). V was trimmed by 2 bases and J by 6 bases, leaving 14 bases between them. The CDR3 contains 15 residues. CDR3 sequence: CASSLIGVWGNEQFF. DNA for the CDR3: TGTGCCAGCAGTTTAATCGGGGTGTGGGGCAATGAGCAGTTCTTC.

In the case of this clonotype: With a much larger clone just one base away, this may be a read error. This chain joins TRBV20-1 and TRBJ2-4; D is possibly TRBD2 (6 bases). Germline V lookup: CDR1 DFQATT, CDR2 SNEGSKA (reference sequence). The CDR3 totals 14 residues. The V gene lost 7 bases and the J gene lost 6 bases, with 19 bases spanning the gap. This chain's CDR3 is CSVLPGTRRNIQYF. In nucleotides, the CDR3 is TGCAGTGTCTTGCCAGGGACTCGTCGAAACATTCAGTACTTC.

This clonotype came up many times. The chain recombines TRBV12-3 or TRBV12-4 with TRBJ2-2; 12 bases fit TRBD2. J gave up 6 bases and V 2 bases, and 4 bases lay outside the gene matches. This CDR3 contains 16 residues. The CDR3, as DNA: TGTGCCAGCAGTTTAAGACTAGCGGGAGCCGCCGGGGAGCTGTTTTTT. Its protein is CASSLRLAGAAGELFF.

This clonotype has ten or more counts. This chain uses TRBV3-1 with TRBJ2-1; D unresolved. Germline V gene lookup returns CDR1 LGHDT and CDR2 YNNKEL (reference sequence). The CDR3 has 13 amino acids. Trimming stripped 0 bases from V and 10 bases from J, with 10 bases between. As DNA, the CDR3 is TGTGCCAGCAGCCAAGATCTTGCGGAGGAGCAGTTCTTC. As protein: CASSQDLAEEQFF.

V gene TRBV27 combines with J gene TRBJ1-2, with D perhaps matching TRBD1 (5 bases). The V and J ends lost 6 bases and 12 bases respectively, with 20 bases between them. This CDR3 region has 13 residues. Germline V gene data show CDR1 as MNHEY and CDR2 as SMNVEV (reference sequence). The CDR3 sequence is CASSLGPRGPHTF. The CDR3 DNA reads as TGTGCCAGCAGCTTGGGTCCACGGGGACCCCACACCTTC.

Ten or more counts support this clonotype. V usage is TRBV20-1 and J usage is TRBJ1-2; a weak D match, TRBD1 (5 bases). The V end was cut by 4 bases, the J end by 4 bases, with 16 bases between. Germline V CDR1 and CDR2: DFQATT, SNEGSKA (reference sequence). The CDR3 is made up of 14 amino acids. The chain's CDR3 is CSAKGPGTSYGYTF. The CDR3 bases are TGCAGTGCTAAAGGCCCAGGGACTTCCTATGGCTACACCTTC.

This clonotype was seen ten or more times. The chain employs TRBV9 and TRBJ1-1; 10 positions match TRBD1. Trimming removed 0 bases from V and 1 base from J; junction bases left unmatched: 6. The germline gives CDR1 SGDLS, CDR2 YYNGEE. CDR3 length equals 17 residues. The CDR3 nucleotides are TGTGCCAGCAGCGTAGATGAGGGGGACAGGGGGAACACTGAAGCTTTCTTT. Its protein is CASSVDEGDRGNTEAFF.

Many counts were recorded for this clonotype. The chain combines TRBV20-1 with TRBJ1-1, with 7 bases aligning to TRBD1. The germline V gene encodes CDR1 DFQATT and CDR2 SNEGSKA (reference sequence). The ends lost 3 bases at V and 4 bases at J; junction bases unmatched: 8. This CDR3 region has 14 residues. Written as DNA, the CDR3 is TGCAGTGCTAGGGAGGGGGCGATTGGCACTGAAGCTTTCTTT. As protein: CSAREGAIGTEAFF.

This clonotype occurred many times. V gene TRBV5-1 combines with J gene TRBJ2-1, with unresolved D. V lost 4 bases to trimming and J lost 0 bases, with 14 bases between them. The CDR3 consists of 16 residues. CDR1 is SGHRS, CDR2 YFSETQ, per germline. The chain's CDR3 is CASSPYSVSSYNEQFF. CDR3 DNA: TGCGCCAGCAGCCCATACAGTGTTAGCTCCTACAATGAGCAGTTCTTC.

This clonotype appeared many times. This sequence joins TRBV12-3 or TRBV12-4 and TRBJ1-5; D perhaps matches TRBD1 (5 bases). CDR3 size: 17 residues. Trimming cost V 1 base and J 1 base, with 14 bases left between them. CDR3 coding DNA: TGTGCCAGCAGTTTAGGATGGGGCAGGAGAAGCAATCAGCCCCAGCATTTT. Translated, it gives CASSLGWGRRSNQPQHF.

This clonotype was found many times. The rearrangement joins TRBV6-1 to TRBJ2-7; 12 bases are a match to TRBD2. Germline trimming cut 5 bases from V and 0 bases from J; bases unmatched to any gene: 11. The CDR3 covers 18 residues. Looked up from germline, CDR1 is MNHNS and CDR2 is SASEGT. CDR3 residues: CASSYSGLAGGSSYEQYF. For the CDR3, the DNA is TGTGCCAGCAGTTACTCTGGTCTAGCGGGGGGGAGCTCCTACGAGCAGTACTTC.

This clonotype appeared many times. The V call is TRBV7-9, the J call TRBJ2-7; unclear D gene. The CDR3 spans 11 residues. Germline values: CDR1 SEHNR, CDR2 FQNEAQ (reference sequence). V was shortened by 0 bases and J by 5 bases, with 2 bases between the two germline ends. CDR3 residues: CASSLADEQYF. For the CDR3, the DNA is TGTGCCAGCAGCTTAGCGGACGAGCAGTACTTC. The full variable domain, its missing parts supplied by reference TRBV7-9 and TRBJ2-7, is DTGVSQNPRHKITKRGQNVTFRCDPISEHNRLYWYRQTLGQGPEFLTYFQNEAQLEKSRLLSDRFSAERPKGSFSTLEIQRTEQGDSAMYLCASSLADEQYFGPGTRLTVT.

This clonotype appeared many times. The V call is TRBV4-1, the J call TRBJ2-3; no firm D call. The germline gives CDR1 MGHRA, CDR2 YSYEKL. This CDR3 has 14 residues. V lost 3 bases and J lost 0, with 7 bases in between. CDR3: CASSQTTSTDTQYF. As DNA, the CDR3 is TGCGCCAGCAGCCAGACGACAAGCACAGATACGCAGTATTTT.

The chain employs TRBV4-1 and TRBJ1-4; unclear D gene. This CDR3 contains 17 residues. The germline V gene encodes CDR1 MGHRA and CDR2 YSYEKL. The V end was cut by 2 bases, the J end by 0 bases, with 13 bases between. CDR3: CASSQRGRVATNEKLFF. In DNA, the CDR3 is TGCGCCAGCAGCCAACGCGGTAGAGTCGCAACTAATGAAAAACTGTTTTTT.

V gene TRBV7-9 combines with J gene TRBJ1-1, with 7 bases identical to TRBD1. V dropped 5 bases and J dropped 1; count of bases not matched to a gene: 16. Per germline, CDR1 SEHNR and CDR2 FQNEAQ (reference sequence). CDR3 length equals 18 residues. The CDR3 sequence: CASSPETGFSIGNTEAFF. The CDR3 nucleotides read TGTGCCAGCAGCCCTGAGACAGGGTTTAGTATCGGGAACACTGAAGCTTTCTTT.

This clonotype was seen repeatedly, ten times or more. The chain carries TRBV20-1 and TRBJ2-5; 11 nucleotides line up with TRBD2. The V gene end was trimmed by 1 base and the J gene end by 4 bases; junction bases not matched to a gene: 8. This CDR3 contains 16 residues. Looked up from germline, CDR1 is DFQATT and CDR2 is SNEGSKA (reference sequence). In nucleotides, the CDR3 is TGCAGTGCTAGAGCCCCACTAGCGGGAGAGTCAGAGACCCAGTACTTC. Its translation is CSARAPLAGESETQYF.